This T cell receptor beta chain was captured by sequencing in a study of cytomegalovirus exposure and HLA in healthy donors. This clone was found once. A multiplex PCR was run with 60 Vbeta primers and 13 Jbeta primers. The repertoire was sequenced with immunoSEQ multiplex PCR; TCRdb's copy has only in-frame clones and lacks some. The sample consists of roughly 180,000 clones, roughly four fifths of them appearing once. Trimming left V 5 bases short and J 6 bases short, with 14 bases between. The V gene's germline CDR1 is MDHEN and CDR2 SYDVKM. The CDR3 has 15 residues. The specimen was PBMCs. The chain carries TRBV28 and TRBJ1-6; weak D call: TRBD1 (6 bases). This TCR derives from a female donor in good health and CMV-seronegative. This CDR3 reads CASSTQDRANSPLHF. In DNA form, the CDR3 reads TGTGCCAGCAGTACCCAGGACAGAGCTAATTCACCCCTCCACTTT.